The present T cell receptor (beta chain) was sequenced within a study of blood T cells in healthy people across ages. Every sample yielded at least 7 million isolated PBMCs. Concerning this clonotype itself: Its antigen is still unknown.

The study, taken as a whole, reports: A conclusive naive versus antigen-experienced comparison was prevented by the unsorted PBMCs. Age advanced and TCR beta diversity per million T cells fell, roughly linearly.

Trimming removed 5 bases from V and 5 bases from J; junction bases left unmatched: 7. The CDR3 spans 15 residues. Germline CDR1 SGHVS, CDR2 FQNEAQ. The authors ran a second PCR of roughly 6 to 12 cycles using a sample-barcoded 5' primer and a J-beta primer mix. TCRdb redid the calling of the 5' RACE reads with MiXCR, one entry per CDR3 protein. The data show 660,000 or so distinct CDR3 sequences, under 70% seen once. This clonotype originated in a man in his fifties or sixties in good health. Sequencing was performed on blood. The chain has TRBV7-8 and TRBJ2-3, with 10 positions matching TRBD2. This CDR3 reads CASSQLAGVGDTQYF. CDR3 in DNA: TGTGCCAGCAGCCAGCTAGCGGGGGTTGGAGATACGCAGTATTTT.